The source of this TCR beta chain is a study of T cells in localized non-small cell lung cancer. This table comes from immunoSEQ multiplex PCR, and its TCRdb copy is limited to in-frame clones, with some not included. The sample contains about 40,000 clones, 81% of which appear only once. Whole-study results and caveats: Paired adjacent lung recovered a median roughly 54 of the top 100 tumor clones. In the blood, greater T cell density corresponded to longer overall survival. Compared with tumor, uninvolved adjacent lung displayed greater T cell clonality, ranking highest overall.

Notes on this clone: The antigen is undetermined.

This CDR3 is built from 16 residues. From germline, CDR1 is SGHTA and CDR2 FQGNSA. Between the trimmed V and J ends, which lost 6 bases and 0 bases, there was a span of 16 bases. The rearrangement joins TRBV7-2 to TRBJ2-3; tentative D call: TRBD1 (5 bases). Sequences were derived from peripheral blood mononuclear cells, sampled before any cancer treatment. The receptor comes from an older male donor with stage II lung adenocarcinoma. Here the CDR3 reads CASRPGYSHSTDTQYF. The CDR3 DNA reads TGTGCCAGCAGACCAGGGTACAGTCATAGCACAGATACGCAGTATTTT.